The 5 T cell receptor beta chains below come from one sample, sequenced in a study of blood T cell repertoires in COVID-19. The method was immunoSEQ multiplex PCR; TCRdb's version includes in-frame clones alone and lacks a portion of them. This table has 470,000 or so clones, around 89% appearing once. The specimen was peripheral blood. The origin of the receptors is a woman aged 25 to 39 with acute or convalescent COVID-19.

This chain links TRBV13 with TRBJ2-2, with 7 bases matching TRBD2. V dropped 6 bases and J dropped 7; count of bases not matched to a gene: 8. CDR1 and CDR2 (germline): PRHDT, FYEKMQ (reference sequence). The CDR3 contains 14 residues. The CDR3 coding sequence is TGTGCCAGCAGTCTGGGGGGGTCCGTCGGGGAGCTGTTTTTT. This gives the protein CASSLGGSVGELFF.

The V and J genes are TRBV11-2 and TRBJ2-5; maybe TRBD2 (6 bases). V shed 1 base and J shed 6 bases, with 21 bases lying between them. The CDR3 extends over 17 amino acids. Germline V gives CDR1 SGHAT, CDR2 FQNNGV. CDR3 sequence: CASSLVGLAPERKTQYF. CDR3 nucleotides: TGTGCCAGCAGCTTAGTCGGCCTAGCGCCTGAGAGGAAGACCCAGTACTTC.

This chain uses TRBV2 with TRBJ2-2; D is ambiguous. The CDR3 is made up of 12 amino acids. Germline lookup yields CDR1 SNHLY and CDR2 FYNNEI. The germline V and J ends were trimmed by 2 bases and 6 bases, with 4 bases remaining between them. The CDR3 is CASSESAGELFF. CDR3 coding DNA: TGTGCCAGCAGTGAAAGCGCCGGGGAGCTGTTTTTT. The variable domain in full, completed from reference TRBV2 and TRBJ2-2, reads EPEVTQTPSHQVTQMGQEVILRCVPISNHLYFYWYRQILGQKVEFLVSFYNNEISEKSEIFDDQFSVERPDGSNFTLKIRSTKLEDSAMYFCASSESAGELFFGEGSRLTVL.

V and J are TRBV7-2 and TRBJ2-5; TRBD2 aligns across 10 bases. The J segment lost 2 bases and the V segment lost 3 bases, leaving 9 bases of the junction unmatched. Looked up from germline, CDR1 is SGHTA and CDR2 is FQGNSA. This CDR3 is 17 amino acids long. CDR3 loop: CASSLGPLAGGQETQYF. CDR3 nucleotides: TGTGCCAGCAGCTTGGGTCCTTTAGCGGGGGGACAAGAGACCCAGTACTTC.

V gene TRBV28 combines with J gene TRBJ2-7; TRBD1 matches 7 bases. V trimming: 5 bases; J trimming: 6 bases; junction bases outside the gene matches: 13. Germline V gives CDR1 MDHEN, CDR2 SYDVKM. The CDR3 loop spans 15 amino acids. The CDR3 nucleotides read TGTGCCAGCAGTATCCCACTACAGGGGAAGGGCGAGCAGTACTTC. Translated, it gives CASSIPLQGKGEQYF.